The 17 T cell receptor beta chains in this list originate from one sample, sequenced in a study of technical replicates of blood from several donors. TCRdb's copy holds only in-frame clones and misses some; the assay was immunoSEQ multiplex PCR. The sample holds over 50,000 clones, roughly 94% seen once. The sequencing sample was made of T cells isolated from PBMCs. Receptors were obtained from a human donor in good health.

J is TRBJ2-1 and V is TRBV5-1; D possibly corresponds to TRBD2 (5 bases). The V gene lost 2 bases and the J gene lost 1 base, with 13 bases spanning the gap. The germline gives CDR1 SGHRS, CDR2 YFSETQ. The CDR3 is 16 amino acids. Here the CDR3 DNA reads TGCGCCAGCAGCTTCTGGCGGGCCGGGTCCTACAATGAGCAGTTCTTC. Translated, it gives CASSFWRAGSYNEQFF.

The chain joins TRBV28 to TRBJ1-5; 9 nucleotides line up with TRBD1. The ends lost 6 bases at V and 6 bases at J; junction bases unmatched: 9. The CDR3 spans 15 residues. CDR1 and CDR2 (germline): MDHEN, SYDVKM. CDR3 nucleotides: TGTGCCAGCAGCCCACAGGGGGCGTTCGGTCAGCCCCAGCATTTT. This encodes CASSPQGAFGQPQHF.

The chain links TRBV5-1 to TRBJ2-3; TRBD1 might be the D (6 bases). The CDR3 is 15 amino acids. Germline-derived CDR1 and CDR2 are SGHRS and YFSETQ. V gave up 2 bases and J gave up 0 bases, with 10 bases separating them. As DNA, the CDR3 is TGCGCCAGCAGCTTTGACAGGCCCAGCACAGATACGCAGTATTTT. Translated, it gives CASSFDRPSTDTQYF. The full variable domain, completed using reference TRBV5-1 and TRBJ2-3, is KAGVTQTPRYLIKTRGQQVTLSCSPISGHRSVSWYQQTPGQGLQFLFEYFSETQRNKGNFPGRFSGRQFSNSRSEMNVSTLELGDSALYLCASSFDRPSTDTQYFGPGTRLTVL.

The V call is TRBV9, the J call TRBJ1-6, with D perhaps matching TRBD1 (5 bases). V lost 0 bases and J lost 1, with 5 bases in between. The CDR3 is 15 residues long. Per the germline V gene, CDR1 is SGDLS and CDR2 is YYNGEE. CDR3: CASSVEGSYNSPLHF. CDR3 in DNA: TGTGCCAGCAGCGTAGAGGGGTCCTATAATTCACCCCTCCACTTT.

CDR3: CASSVVVIMGAEQYF. CDR3 in DNA: TGTGCCAGCAGCGTAGTAGTGATTATGGGGGCCGAGCAGTACTTC. The rearrangement uses TRBV9 and TRBJ2-7, with D possibly matching TRBD1 (6 bases). The ends were cut back, 0 bases at V and 6 bases at J, with 16 bases in the middle. The CDR3 runs 15 residues. From germline, CDR1 is SGDLS and CDR2 YYNGEE.

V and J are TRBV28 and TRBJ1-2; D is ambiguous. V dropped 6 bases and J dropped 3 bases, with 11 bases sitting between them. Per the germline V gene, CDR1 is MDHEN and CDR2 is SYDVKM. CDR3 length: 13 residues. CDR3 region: CASSEWGDYGYTF. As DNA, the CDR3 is TGTGCCAGCAGCGAGTGGGGAGACTATGGCTACACCTTC.

The chain's CDR3 is CASSFYRVSEQFF. The CDR3 DNA is TGTGCCAGCAGCTTCTACAGGGTTAGTGAGCAGTTCTTC. The V gene is TRBV11-2, the J gene TRBJ2-1; tentative D call: TRBD1 (6 bases). CDR1 is SGHAT and CDR2 is FQNNGV in the germline V gene. The V gene lost 3 bases and the J gene lost 9 bases, with 12 bases spanning the gap. The CDR3 sequence is 13 residues long. Full variable domain (rest looked up from reference TRBV11-2 and TRBJ2-1): EAGVAQSPRYKIIEKRQSVAFWCNPISGHATLYWYQQILGQGPKLLIQFQNNGVVDDSQLPKDRFSAERLKGVDSTLKIQPAKLEDSAVYLCASSFYRVSEQFFGPGTRLTVL.

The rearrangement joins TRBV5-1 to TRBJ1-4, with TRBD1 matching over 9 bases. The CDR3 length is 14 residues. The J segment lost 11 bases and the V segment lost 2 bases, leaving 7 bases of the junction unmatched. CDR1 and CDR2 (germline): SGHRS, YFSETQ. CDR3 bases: TGCGCCAGCAGCTTACCCGGGACAGGGAAGAAACTGTTTTTT. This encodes CASSLPGTGKKLFF.

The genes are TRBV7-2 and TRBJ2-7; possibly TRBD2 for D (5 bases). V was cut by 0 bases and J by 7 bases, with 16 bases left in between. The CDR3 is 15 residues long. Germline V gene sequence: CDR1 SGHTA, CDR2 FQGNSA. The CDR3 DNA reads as TGTGCCAGCAGCTTAGCGCATCTACTAGTCGGTGAGCAGTACTTC. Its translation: CASSLAHLLVGEQYF.

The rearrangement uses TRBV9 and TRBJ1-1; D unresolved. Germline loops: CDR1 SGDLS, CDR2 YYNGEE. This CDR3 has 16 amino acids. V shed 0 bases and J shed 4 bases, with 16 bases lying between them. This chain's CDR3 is CASSVGPLGMGTEAFF. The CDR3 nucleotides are TGTGCCAGCAGCGTAGGACCCCTGGGCATGGGCACTGAAGCTTTCTTT.

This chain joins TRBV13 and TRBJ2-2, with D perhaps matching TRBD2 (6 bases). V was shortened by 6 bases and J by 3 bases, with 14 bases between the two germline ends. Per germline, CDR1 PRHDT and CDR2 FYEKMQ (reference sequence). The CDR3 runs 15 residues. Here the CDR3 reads CASSRTRRDTGELFF. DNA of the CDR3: TGTGCCAGCAGTCGAACGAGGAGGGACACCGGGGAGCTGTTTTTT.

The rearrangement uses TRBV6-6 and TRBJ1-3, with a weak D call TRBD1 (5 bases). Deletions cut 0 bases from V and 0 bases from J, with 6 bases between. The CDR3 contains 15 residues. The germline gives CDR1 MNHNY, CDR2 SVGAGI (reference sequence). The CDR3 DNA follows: TGTGCCAGCAGTTACTCGGACAACTCTGGAAACACCATATATTTT. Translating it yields CASSYSDNSGNTIYF.

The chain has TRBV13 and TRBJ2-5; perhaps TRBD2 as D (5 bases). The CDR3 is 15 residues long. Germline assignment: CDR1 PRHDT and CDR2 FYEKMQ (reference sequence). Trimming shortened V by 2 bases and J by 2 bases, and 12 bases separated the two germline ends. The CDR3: CASSLSLAIQETQYF. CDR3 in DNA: TGTGCCAGCAGCTTAAGTCTAGCCATTCAAGAGACCCAGTACTTC.

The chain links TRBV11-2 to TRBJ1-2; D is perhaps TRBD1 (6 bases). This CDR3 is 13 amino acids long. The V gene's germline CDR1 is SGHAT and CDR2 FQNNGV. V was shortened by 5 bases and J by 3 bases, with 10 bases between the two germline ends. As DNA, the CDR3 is TGTGCCAGCAGCCTTCAGGGGCACTATGGCTACACCTTC. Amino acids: CASSLQGHYGYTF.

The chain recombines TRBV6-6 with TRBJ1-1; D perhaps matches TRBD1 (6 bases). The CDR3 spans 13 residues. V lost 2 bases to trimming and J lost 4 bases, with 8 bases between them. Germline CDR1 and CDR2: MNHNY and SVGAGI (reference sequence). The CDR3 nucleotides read TGTGCCAGCAGTTACGGGGGCCGCACTGAAGCTTTCTTT. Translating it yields CASSYGGRTEAFF.

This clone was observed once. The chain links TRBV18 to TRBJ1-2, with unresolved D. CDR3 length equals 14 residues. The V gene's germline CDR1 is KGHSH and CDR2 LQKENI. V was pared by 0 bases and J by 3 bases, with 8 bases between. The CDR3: CASSPPGSDYGYTF. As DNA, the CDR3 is TGTGCCAGCTCACCACCAGGGAGCGACTATGGCTACACCTTC.

CDR3 residues: CASSFDSLAKNIQYF. Here the CDR3 DNA reads TGTGCCAGCAGTTTTGACAGTCTAGCCAAAAACATTCAGTACTTC. The rearrangement joins TRBV28 to TRBJ2-4, with a tentative D call TRBD1 (5 bases). Trimming took 3 bases from V and 0 from J, leaving 9 bases between them. The CDR3 loop spans 15 amino acids. CDR1 MDHEN and CDR2 SYDVKM come from the germline V gene.